Listed here are 26 T cell receptor beta chains from one sample, sequenced in a study of CD8 T cells in ankylosing spondylitis (dated by TCRdb to the late 2010s). The receptor library was made with 5' RACE. Data came from an Illumina HiSeq 2500. TCRdb redid the processing of the public reads, applying fastp at Q25 and MiXCR, and retained in-frame beta chains. Identical CDR3 proteins give one entry, which carries the most common genes and DNA. Here the sample has 250,000 to 350,000 distinct CDR3 sequences; about a fifth occur a single time. About 3.5% of the sample lies in the top ten. Specimen: blood, either unsorted or a sorted T cell fraction (not recorded which). Receptor source: a female donor with ankylosing spondylitis or in good health (not recorded which).

This clonotype was counted only a few times. The chain combines TRBV5-1 with TRBJ1-4, with a tentative D call TRBD1 (5 bases). Germline CDR1 is SGHRS and CDR2 is YFSETQ. The CDR3 length is 16 residues. V shed 4 bases and J shed 4 bases, with 17 bases lying between them. The CDR3 here is CASSMEGDGNNEKLFF. CDR3 sequence (DNA): TGCGCCAGCAGCATGGAAGGGGATGGGAATAATGAAAAACTGTTTTTT.

This clonotype was seen repeatedly, ten times or more. The rearrangement joins TRBV5-1 to TRBJ1-1; D not certain. The germline gives CDR1 SGHRS, CDR2 YFSETQ. The CDR3 runs 14 residues. V gave up 1 base and J gave up 1 base, with 8 bases separating them. The CDR3 reads CASSLLFENTEAFF. The CDR3 DNA follows: TGCGCCAGCAGCTTGCTCTTTGAGAACACTGAAGCTTTCTTT. Combining the CDR3 with reference TRBV5-1 and TRBJ1-1 gives the whole variable domain KAGVTQTPRYLIKTRGQQVTLSCSPISGHRSVSWYQQTPGQGLQFLFEYFSETQRNKGNFPGRFSGRQFSNSRSEMNVSTLELGDSALYLCASSLLFENTEAFFGQGTRLTVV.

The chain employs TRBV4-1 and TRBJ2-7; TRBD2 aligns across 9 bases. Germline loops: CDR1 MGHRA, CDR2 YSYEKL. This CDR3 contains 17 residues. Trimming at V came to 0 bases and at J to 6 bases, leaving 12 bases not matched to a gene. DNA for the CDR3: TGCGCCAGCAGCCAAGACCCCCCTAGCGGGACAGTGGTCGAGCAGTACTTC. Its protein is CASSQDPPSGTVVEQYF.

The genes are TRBV4-3 and TRBJ2-7, with TRBD2 identical over 7 bases. Germline assignment: CDR1 LGHNA and CDR2 YSLEER. The length of the CDR3 is 15 residues. The trim removed 1 base at V and 2 bases at J, leaving 5 bases unmatched. CDR3: CASSQGAGVPYEQYF. In DNA form, the CDR3 reads TGCGCCAGCAGCCAAGGGGCGGGAGTTCCCTACGAGCAGTACTTC.

This clonotype was picked up a small number of times. This rearrangement joins TRBV20-1 to TRBJ1-1; maybe TRBD1 (6 bases). The CDR3 covers 15 residues. From germline, CDR1 is DFQATT and CDR2 SNEGSKA (reference sequence). With 0 bases removed from V and 0 bases from J, the gap between germline ends came to 11 bases. For the CDR3, the DNA is TGCAGTGCTAGAGATCGGCAGGGGATGAACACTGAAGCTTTCTTT. This gives the protein CSARDRQGMNTEAFF.

This clonotype appeared many times. The chain uses TRBV12-3 or TRBV12-4 and TRBJ2-1; 8 nucleotides align to TRBD2. This CDR3 is 15 amino acids long. With V trimmed by 1 base and J by 15 bases, 14 bases remained unmatched. The CDR3 DNA sequence: TGTGCCAGCAGTTTAGGAGGTGATAGCGGGAATGAAAGGTTCTTC. Protein sequence: CASSLGGDSGNERFF.

This clonotype was seen a few times. The chain combines TRBV7-9 with TRBJ2-4; 9 nucleotides align to TRBD1. CDR3 size: 16 residues. Germline values: CDR1 SEHNR, CDR2 FQNEAQ (reference sequence). After removal of 5 bases from V and 7 bases from J, the junction contained 12 bases not matched to a gene. Here the CDR3 reads CASSDRTGGVRNIQYF. The CDR3 DNA follows: TGTGCCAGCAGCGACAGAACAGGGGGCGTTAGGAACATTCAGTACTTC. The variable domain in full, completed from reference TRBV7-9 and TRBJ2-4, reads DTGVSQNPRHKITKRGQNVTFRCDPISEHNRLYWYRQTLGQGPEFLTYFQNEAQLEKSRLLSDRFSAERPKGSFSTLEIQRTEQGDSAMYLCASSDRTGGVRNIQYFGAGTRLSVL.

This clonotype has at least ten counts. The chain uses TRBV20-1 and TRBJ2-3, with D perhaps TRBD1 or TRBD2 (5 bases each). Germline CDR1 DFQATT, CDR2 SNEGSKA (reference sequence). The V and J ends lost 3 bases and 5 bases respectively, with 12 bases between them. There are 13 residues in the CDR3. The CDR3 spells CSARGPAEDTQYF. The DNA of the CDR3 is TGCAGTGCTAGGGGGCCAGCGGAAGATACGCAGTATTTT.

The chain combines TRBV7-9 with TRBJ2-5; D gene uncertain. The CDR3 runs to 13 residues. Germline-derived CDR1 and CDR2 are SEHNR and FQNEAQ (reference sequence). The V end was cut by 2 bases, the J end by 2 bases, with 6 bases between. CDR3 bases: TGTGCCAGCAGCTTACAGAGACAAGAGACCCAGTACTTC. As protein: CASSLQRQETQYF.

This clonotype appeared a few times. V is TRBV6-2 or TRBV6-3 and J is TRBJ1-1; tentatively, D is TRBD1 (6 bases). V was shortened by 8 bases and J by 4 bases, with 20 bases between the two germline ends. The CDR3 sequence is 15 residues long. CDR1 is MNHEY, CDR2 SVGEGT, per germline. The CDR3 is CASAPRAIGGTEAFF. The CDR3 nucleotides read TGTGCCAGCGCCCCAAGGGCGATAGGGGGCACTGAAGCTTTCTTT.

The table lists this clonotype with a few counts. V gene TRBV20-1 combines with J gene TRBJ1-1, with D unclear. Trimming cost V 6 bases and J 3 bases, with 14 bases left between them. In germline, CDR1 is DFQATT, CDR2 SNEGSKA (reference sequence). The CDR3 totals 13 residues. The CDR3 DNA reads TGCAGTGCGACTCACAGCATATACACTGAAGCTTTCTTT. It translates to CSATHSIYTEAFF.

This clonotype was picked up many times. This chain links TRBV6-2 or TRBV6-3 with TRBJ2-6; maybe TRBD1 (6 bases). CDR1 and CDR2 (germline): MNHEY, SVGEGT. This CDR3 has 12 amino acids. Between the trimmed V and J ends, which lost 5 bases and 15 bases, there was a span of 14 bases. The CDR3 nucleotides are TGTGCCAGCAGTCCCGGGACAAGGGACCTGACTTTC. It translates to CASSPGTRDLTF.

This clonotype was detected a few times. The chain recombines TRBV15 with TRBJ2-5; 7 nucleotides agree with TRBD1. Germline CDR1 is LNHNV and CDR2 is YYDKDF (reference sequence). This CDR3 is 15 amino acids long. With 5 bases clipped from V and 8 bases from J, the junction kept 14 bases outside the gene matches. CDR3 amino acids: CATSDREGGQYTQYF. In DNA, the CDR3 is TGTGCCACCAGCGACAGGGAAGGGGGCCAATATACCCAGTACTTC.

The chain employs TRBV6-1 and TRBJ2-7; D gene uncertain. CDR3 length: 13 residues. CDR1 is MNHNS, CDR2 SASEGT, per germline. Between the trimmed V and J ends, which lost 6 bases and 1 base, there was a span of 10 bases. In nucleotides, the CDR3 is TGTGCCAGCAGCCCGACCGTATCCTACGAGCAGTACTTC. It yields the protein CASSPTVSYEQYF.

J is TRBJ2-3 and V is TRBV24-1; D not certain. In germline, CDR1 is KGHDR, CDR2 SFDVKD. Trimming removed 2 bases at V and 2 bases at J, with 7 bases between. This CDR3 region has 14 residues. The CDR3 loop is CATSDSPATDTQYF. The DNA of the CDR3 is TGTGCCACCAGTGATTCCCCCGCCACAGATACGCAGTATTTT.

A few counts support this clonotype. J is TRBJ2-7 and V is TRBV4-2, with a tentative D call TRBD2 (5 bases). V shed 3 bases and J shed 7 bases, with 10 bases lying between them. The CDR3 has 12 amino acids. Germline values: CDR1 LGHNA, CDR2 YNFKEQ. In nucleotides, the CDR3 is TGTGCCAGCAGCCAGGGTACGGGGGAGCAGTACTTC. Translating gives CASSQGTGEQYF.

The chain recombines TRBV24-1 with TRBJ2-1; 12 positions match TRBD2. V lost 4 bases, J lost 9 bases, and 9 bases stayed unmatched. The germline V gene encodes CDR1 KGHDR and CDR2 SFDVKD. The CDR3 sequence is 16 residues long. CDR3 sequence reads: CATSEATSGRRSEQFF. For the CDR3, the DNA is TGTGCCACCAGTGAAGCGACTAGCGGGAGAAGGAGTGAGCAGTTCTTC.

This rearrangement joins TRBV10-3 to TRBJ2-7, with 10 bases lining up with TRBD2. The V gene's germline CDR1 is ENHRY and CDR2 SYGVKD. With 6 bases clipped from V and 0 bases from J, the junction kept 5 bases outside the gene matches. This CDR3 comprises 15 residues. Here the CDR3 DNA reads TGTGCCATCAGGGGCCCTAGCGGGGGCTCCTACGAGCAGTACTTC. It specifies CAIRGPSGGSYEQYF.

This clonotype was seen at least ten times. V gene TRBV29-1 combines with J gene TRBJ2-7; D may be TRBD2 (5 bases). V was clipped by 0 bases and J by 7 bases, with 16 bases between them. This CDR3 has 14 amino acids. The germline V gene encodes CDR1 SQVTM and CDR2 ANQGSEA. This CDR3 reads CSVEDKRSRGEQYF. The CDR3 bases are TGCAGCGTTGAAGACAAGCGGAGCCGGGGAGAGCAGTACTTC.

The chain combines TRBV15 with TRBJ2-1; a possible D gene is TRBD2 (5 bases). Trimming took 0 bases from V and 7 from J, leaving 19 bases between them. The CDR3 has 17 amino acids. Germline V lookup: CDR1 LNHNV, CDR2 YYDKDF (reference sequence). The CDR3 region has the DNA TGTGCCACCAGCAGAGATCTCATCACTACCACGGGGAATGAGCAGTTCTTC. This codes for CATSRDLITTTGNEQFF.

This clonotype was counted a few times. CDR3 amino acids: CSGQDYRIETQYF. DNA for the CDR3: TGCAGCGGCCAGGACTACCGGATAGAGACCCAGTACTTC. The rearrangement uses TRBV20-1 and TRBJ2-5, with D maybe TRBD2 (6 bases). The germline V gene encodes CDR1 DFQATT and CDR2 SNEGSKA (reference sequence). The CDR3 length is 13 residues.

This chain joins TRBV20-1 and TRBJ2-3, with D perhaps TRBD1 (6 bases). The CDR3 contains 13 residues. Germline values: CDR1 DFQATT, CDR2 SNEGSKA (reference sequence). Trimming cost V 7 bases and J 6 bases, with 17 bases left between them. CDR3 nucleotide sequence: TGCAGTGTAGAAAACAGGGTAGATGATACGCAGTATTTT. Translating gives CSVENRVDDTQYF.

The chain links TRBV5-6 to TRBJ2-1, with D possibly being TRBD2 (5 bases). Trimming shortened V by 4 bases and J by 11 bases, and 13 bases separated the two germline ends. The germline gives CDR1 SGHDT, CDR2 YYEEEE. CDR3 length: 12 amino acids. CDR3 sequence: CASSILDTKQFF. DNA of the CDR3: TGTGCCAGCAGCATACTAGACACTAAGCAGTTCTTC.

In this sample, this clonotype turned up a few times. This sequence joins TRBV27 and TRBJ1-2; maybe TRBD1 (5 bases). CDR1 MNHEY and CDR2 SMNVEV come from the germline V gene (reference sequence). CDR3 length: 12 amino acids. V lost 5 bases and J lost 4, with 8 bases in between. The chain's CDR3 is CASSVGGYGYTF. CDR3 bases: TGTGCCAGCAGTGTCGGGGGCTATGGCTACACCTTC.

This chain links TRBV7-2 with TRBJ2-7; weak D call: TRBD2 (6 bases). Germline assignment: CDR1 SGHTA and CDR2 FQGNSA. The CDR3 contains 13 residues. Trimming stripped 6 bases from V and 6 bases from J, with 15 bases between. Here the CDR3 reads CASRPNGGVEQYF. The CDR3 nucleotides are TGTGCCAGCAGACCAAACGGGGGAGTCGAGCAGTACTTC.

The table lists this clonotype with a few counts. This rearrangement joins TRBV30 to TRBJ2-7; D unresolved. The CDR3 has 12 amino acids. From germline, CDR1 is GTSNPN and CDR2 SVGIG (reference sequence). Deletions cut 2 bases from V and 2 bases from J, with 7 bases between. The CDR3 sequence: CAWSLIPYEQYF. CDR3 coding DNA: TGTGCCTGGAGTCTAATCCCCTACGAGCAGTACTTC.